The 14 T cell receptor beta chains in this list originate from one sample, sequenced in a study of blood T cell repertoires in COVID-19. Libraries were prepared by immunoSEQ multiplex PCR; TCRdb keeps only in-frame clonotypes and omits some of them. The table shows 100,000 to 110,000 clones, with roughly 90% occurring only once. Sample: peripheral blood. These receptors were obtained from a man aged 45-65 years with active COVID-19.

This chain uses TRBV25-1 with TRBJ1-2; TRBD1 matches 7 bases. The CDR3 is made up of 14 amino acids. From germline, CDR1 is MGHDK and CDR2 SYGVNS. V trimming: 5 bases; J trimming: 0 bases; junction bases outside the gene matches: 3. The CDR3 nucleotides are TGTGCCAGCAGTACAGGGGCCCCTAACTATGGCTACACCTTC. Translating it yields CASSTGAPNYGYTF.

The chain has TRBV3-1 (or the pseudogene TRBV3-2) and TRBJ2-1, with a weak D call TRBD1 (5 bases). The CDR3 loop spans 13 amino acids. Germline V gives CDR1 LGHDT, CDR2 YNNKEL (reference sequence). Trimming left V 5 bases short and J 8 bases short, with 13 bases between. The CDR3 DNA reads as TGTGCCAGCAGCTCGAACCAGGGATATGAGCAGTTCTTC. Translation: CASSSNQGYEQFF.

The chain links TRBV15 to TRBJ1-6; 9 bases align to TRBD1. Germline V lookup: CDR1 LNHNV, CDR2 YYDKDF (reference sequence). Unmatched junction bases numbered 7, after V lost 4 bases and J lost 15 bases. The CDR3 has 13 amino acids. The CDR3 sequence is CATSKGDRAVLHF. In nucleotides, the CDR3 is TGTGCCACCAGCAAGGGGGACAGGGCCGTCCTCCACTTT.

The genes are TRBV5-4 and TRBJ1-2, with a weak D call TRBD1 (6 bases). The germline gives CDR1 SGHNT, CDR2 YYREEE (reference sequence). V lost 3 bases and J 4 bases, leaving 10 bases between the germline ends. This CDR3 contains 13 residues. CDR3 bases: TGTGCCAGCAGCTCAGAGGGGGTCTATGGCTACACCTTC. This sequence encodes CASSSEGVYGYTF.

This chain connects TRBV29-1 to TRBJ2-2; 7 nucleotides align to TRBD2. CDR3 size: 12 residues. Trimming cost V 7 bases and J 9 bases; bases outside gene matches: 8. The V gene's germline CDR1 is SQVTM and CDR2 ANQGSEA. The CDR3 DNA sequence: TGCAGCGCTCAGCGGGGTCGGAGGGAGCTGTTTTTT. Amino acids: CSAQRGRRELFF.

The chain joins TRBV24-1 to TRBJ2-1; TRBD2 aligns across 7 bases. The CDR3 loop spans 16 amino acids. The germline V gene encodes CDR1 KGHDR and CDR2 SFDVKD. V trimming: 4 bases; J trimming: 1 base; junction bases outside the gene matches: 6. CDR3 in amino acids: CATSERSGMSYNEQFF. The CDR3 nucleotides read TGTGCCACCAGTGAACGAAGCGGGATGTCCTACAATGAGCAGTTCTTC.

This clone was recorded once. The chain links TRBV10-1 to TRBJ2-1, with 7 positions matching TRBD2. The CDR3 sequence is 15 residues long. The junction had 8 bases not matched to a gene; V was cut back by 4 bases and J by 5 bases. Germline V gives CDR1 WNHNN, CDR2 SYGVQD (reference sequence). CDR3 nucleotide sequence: TGCGCCAGCAGTGGAAGCGGGATGTTGAACAATGAGCAGTTCTTC. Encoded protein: CASSGSGMLNNEQFF.

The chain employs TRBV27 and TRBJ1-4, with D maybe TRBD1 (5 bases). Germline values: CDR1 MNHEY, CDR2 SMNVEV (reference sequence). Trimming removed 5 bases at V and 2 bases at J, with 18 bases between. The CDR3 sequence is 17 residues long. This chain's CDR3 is CASSARGRGTTNEKLFF. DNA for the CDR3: TGTGCCAGCAGTGCCCGCGGCCGGGGGACTACTAATGAAAAACTGTTTTTT.

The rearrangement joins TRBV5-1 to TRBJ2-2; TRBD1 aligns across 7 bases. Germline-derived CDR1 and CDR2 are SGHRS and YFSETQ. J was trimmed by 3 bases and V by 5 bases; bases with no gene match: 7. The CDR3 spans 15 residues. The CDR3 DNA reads TGCGCCAGCAGTACGACAGGGCGGTACACCGGGGAGCTGTTTTTT. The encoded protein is CASSTTGRYTGELFF.

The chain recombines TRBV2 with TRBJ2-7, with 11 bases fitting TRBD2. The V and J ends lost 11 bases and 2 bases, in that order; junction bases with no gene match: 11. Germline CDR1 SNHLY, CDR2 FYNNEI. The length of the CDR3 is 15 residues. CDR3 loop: CACHTGTSGTYEQYF. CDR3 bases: TGTGCCTGTCATACCGGGACTAGCGGAACCTACGAGCAGTACTTC.

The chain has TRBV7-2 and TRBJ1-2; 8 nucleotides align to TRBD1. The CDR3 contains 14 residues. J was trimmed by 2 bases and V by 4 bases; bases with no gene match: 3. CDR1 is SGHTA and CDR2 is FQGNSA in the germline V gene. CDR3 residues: CASSSRTGNYGYTF. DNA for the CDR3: TGTGCCAGCAGCTCCCGGACAGGGAACTATGGCTACACCTTC.

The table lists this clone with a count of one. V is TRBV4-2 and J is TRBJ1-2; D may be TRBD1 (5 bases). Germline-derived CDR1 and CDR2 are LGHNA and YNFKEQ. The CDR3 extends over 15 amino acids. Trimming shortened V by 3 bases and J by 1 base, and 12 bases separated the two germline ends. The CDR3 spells CASSQQGTSNYGYTF. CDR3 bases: TGTGCCAGCAGCCAGCAGGGTACGAGTAACTATGGCTACACCTTC.

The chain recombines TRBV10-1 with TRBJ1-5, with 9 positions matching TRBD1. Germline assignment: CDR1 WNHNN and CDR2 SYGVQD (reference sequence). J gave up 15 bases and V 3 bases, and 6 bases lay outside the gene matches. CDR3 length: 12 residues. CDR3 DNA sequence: TGCGCCAGCAGTGAAGGGACAGGGCCTTTGCATTTT. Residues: CASSEGTGPLHF.

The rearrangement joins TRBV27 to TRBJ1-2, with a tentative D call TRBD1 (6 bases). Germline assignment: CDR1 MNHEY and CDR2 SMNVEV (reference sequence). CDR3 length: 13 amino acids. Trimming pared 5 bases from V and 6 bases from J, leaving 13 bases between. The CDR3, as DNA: TGTGCCAGCAGTCCCATTTACAGGGATGGCTACACCTTC. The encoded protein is CASSPIYRDGYTF.